These 2 T cell receptor beta chains were sequenced from one sample in a study of cytomegalovirus exposure and HLA in healthy donors. With 60 Vbeta and 13 Jbeta primers, the PCR was carried out. Libraries were prepared by immunoSEQ multiplex PCR; TCRdb keeps only in-frame clonotypes and omits some of them. Found here are about 130,000 clones, 80% of them singletons; the top ten hold about 2%. The sample taken for sequencing was PBMCs. The receptor set was obtained from a man aged 25-45 years in good health and CMV-seronegative.

The gene calls are TRBV19 and TRBJ1-2; perhaps TRBD1 as D (5 bases). V was trimmed by 0 bases and J by 7 bases, leaving 15 bases between them. From germline, CDR1 is LNHDA and CDR2 SQIVND (reference sequence). The CDR3 has 15 residues. CDR3 coding DNA: TGTGCCAGTAGTATAGATCTATCAGGGCTTGGTGGCTACACCTTC. Translating gives CASSIDLSGLGGYTF.

This clone was observed a handful of times. This rearrangement joins TRBV6-5 to TRBJ1-3, with unresolved D. V was trimmed by 6 bases and J by 8 bases, leaving 14 bases between them. Germline-derived CDR1 and CDR2 are MNHEY and SVGAGI. This CDR3 is built from 13 residues. This CDR3 reads CASRNEGRDTIYF. The CDR3 coding sequence is TGTGCCAGCAGAAACGAGGGCCGGGACACCATATATTTT.